One sample yielded the 32 T cell receptor beta chains listed below, sequenced in a study of T cell responses to AZD1222 COVID-19 vaccine. Clones were read by immunoSEQ multiplex PCR, and TCRdb kept only the in-frame ones, dropping some. The sample holds over 150,000 clones, roughly 90% seen once. The material sequenced was peripheral blood, taken on day 0 of MenACWY control vaccination. The receptors derive from an adult in good health.

V is TRBV30 and J is TRBJ1-5, with 11 positions matching TRBD1. The CDR3 runs to 13 residues. Germline CDR1 is GTSNPN and CDR2 is SVGIG (reference sequence). V shed 4 bases and J 9 bases; nucleotides not matched to a gene: 5. The DNA for the CDR3 is TGTGCCTGGAAGGGACAGGGGGTATCGCCCCAGCATTTT. This encodes CAWKGQGVSPQHF.

The chain uses TRBV2 and TRBJ1-1; D is uncertain. Germline V gene data show CDR1 as SNHLY and CDR2 as FYNNEI. Between the trimmed V and J ends, which lost 6 bases and 7 bases, there was a span of 15 bases. The CDR3 has 13 residues. The CDR3 here is CASSVNTDNEAFF. CDR3 nucleotides: TGTGCCAGCAGCGTAAACACCGACAATGAAGCTTTCTTT.

The chain carries TRBV7-2 and TRBJ1-5, with D maybe TRBD1 (6 bases). V shed 6 bases and J shed 4 bases, with 13 bases lying between them. Per the germline V gene, CDR1 is SGHTA and CDR2 is FQGNSA. The CDR3 runs to 14 residues. In nucleotides, the CDR3 is TGTGCCAGCAGGAACCAGGGGCTAAATCAGCCCCAGCATTTT. Encoded protein: CASRNQGLNQPQHF.

This chain joins TRBV9 and TRBJ2-1, with D tentatively TRBD1 or TRBD2 (6 bases each). Germline CDR1 reads SGDLS; CDR2 reads YYNGEE. V was shortened by 2 bases and J by 7 bases, with 16 bases between the two germline ends. This CDR3 is 15 amino acids long. CDR3 region: CASSVGGTKGNEQFF. Written as DNA, the CDR3 is TGTGCCAGCAGCGTTGGCGGGACAAAAGGGAATGAGCAGTTCTTC.

V usage is TRBV27 and J usage is TRBJ1-1; 7 bases are shared with TRBD1. There are 16 residues in the CDR3. V trimming: 1 base; J trimming: 4 bases; junction bases outside the gene matches: 9. The germline V gene has CDR1 MNHEY and CDR2 SMNVEV (reference sequence). In nucleotides, the CDR3 is TGTGCCAGCAGTTTATTTAGAGGGGGCAGTTCCACTGAAGCTTTCTTT. Its protein is CASSLFRGGSSTEAFF.

The chain carries TRBV30 and TRBJ2-7; a weak D match, TRBD2 (6 bases). The CDR3 loop spans 14 amino acids. Trimming pared 2 bases from V and 6 bases from J, leaving 17 bases between. Germline V CDR1 and CDR2: GTSNPN, SVGIG (reference sequence). CDR3 sequence (DNA): TGTGCCTGGAGTCGGGACCCCGGGAGTTCCGAGCAGTACTTC. Its translation: CAWSRDPGSSEQYF.

The chain is built from TRBV19 and TRBJ2-3; a weak D match, TRBD1 (6 bases). This CDR3 has 14 residues. Trimming shortened V by 4 bases and J by 1 base, and 9 bases separated the two germline ends. Looked up from germline, CDR1 is LNHDA and CDR2 is SQIVND (reference sequence). CDR3 sequence (DNA): TGTGCCAGTAGTACCAGACAGGGCACAGATACGCAGTATTTT. Translated: CASSTRQGTDTQYF.

V gene TRBV11-3 combines with J gene TRBJ1-6; 8 positions match TRBD1. The CDR3 loop spans 18 amino acids. Germline CDR1 and CDR2: SGHNT and YENEEA. The J segment lost 0 bases and the V segment lost 4 bases, leaving 8 bases of the junction unmatched. The CDR3 DNA is TGTGCCAGCAGCTGCGCAGGGGGCCCAAGCTCCTATAATTCACCCCTCCACTTT. Encoded protein: CASSCAGGPSSYNSPLHF.

This clone was counted only a few times. The CDR3 region is CASTEGGTGTSTDTQYF. The DNA for the CDR3 is TGCGCCAGCACGGAAGGCGGGACTGGAACTAGCACAGATACGCAGTATTTT. The rearrangement links TRBV23-1 to TRBJ2-3, with D possibly being TRBD2 (6 bases). TRBV23-1 is filed as an ORF, its function uncertain. V was shortened by 7 bases and J by 0 bases, with 20 bases between the two germline ends. This CDR3 region has 17 residues.

This chain links TRBV5-5 with TRBJ2-5; 9 nucleotides agree with TRBD1. After removal of 4 bases from V and 3 bases from J, the junction contained 7 bases not matched to a gene. CDR3 length equals 15 residues. The germline gives CDR1 SGHKS, CDR2 YYEKEE (reference sequence). The CDR3 loop is CASSLRGQGEETQYF. CDR3 DNA: TGTGCCAGCAGCCTACGGGGACAGGGAGAAGAGACCCAGTACTTC. Filled out from reference TRBV5-5 and TRBJ2-5, the complete variable domain reads DAGVTQSPTHLIKTRGQQVTLRCSPISGHKSVSWYQQVLGQGPQFIFQYYEKEERGRGNFPDRFSARQFPNYSSELNVNALLLGDSALYLCASSLRGQGEETQYFGPGTRLLVL.

This chain joins TRBV5-4 and TRBJ1-2; D unclear. CDR1 and CDR2 (germline): SGHNT, YYREEE (reference sequence). Trimming took off 2 bases at V and 2 bases at J, with 4 bases between the two ends. This CDR3 region has 12 residues. CDR3 DNA sequence: TGTGCCAGCAGCTTCGACAACTATGGCTACACCTTC. Amino acids: CASSFDNYGYTF.

The V gene is TRBV21-1, the J gene TRBJ2-6; the table's D call, TRBD2, was not checked against the DNA. TRBV21-1 is tagged as a pseudogene. The CDR3 contains 12 residues. The CDR3 bases are TGTTCGTTTCGCTCTGGGGCCAACGTCCTGACTTTC. It codes for CSFRSGANVLTF.

This clone was seen once. The gene calls are TRBV5-1 and TRBJ1-2; unclear D gene. The length of the CDR3 is 15 residues. V lost 0 bases and J 0 bases, leaving 9 bases between the germline ends. In germline, CDR1 is SGHRS, CDR2 YFSETQ. This CDR3 reads CASSLAGDSNYGYTF. CDR3 DNA sequence: TGCGCCAGCAGCTTGGCCGGAGACTCTAACTATGGCTACACCTTC.

The chain employs TRBV3-1 (or the pseudogene TRBV3-2) and TRBJ2-6, with D tentatively TRBD1 (5 bases). V was cut by 0 bases and J by 4 bases, with 13 bases left in between. CDR3 size: 17 residues. CDR1 and CDR2 (germline): LGHDT, YNNKEL (reference sequence). CDR3 residues: CASSQDEAGIGANVLTF. CDR3 bases: TGTGCCAGCAGCCAAGATGAGGCAGGGATCGGGGCCAACGTCCTGACTTTC.

The V and J genes are TRBV27 and TRBJ1-5, with D hard to call. V lost 7 bases and J 2 bases, leaving 12 bases between the germline ends. Germline-derived CDR1 and CDR2 are MNHEY and SMNVEV (reference sequence). This CDR3 has 14 residues. The DNA of the CDR3 is TGTGCCAGCACTACTCAATTTGGCAATCAGCCCCAGCATTTT. Its translation is CASTTQFGNQPQHF.

The V and J genes are TRBV24-1 and TRBJ1-2, with no clear D. This CDR3 is 15 amino acids long. Deletions cut 3 bases from V and 2 bases from J, with 12 bases between. CDR1 and CDR2 from the germline V gene are KGHDR and SFDVKD. The CDR3: CATSDPGGRNYGYTF. CDR3 in DNA: TGTGCCACCAGTGATCCCGGAGGCCGGAACTATGGCTACACCTTC.

The rearrangement joins TRBV4-2 to TRBJ1-1; D is unresolved. Trimming cost V 1 base and J 0 bases, with 9 bases left between them. In germline, CDR1 is LGHNA, CDR2 YNFKEQ. The CDR3 consists of 15 residues. The DNA for the CDR3 is TGTGCCAGCAGCCAAGGAGGACGGGTGAACACTGAAGCTTTCTTT. It yields the protein CASSQGGRVNTEAFF.

The gene calls are TRBV10-2 and TRBJ1-1, with D unclear. V lost 10 bases and J lost 5, with 17 bases in between. The CDR3 length is 13 residues. Germline V CDR1 and CDR2: WSHSY, SAAADI. CDR3 coding DNA: TGCGCCACGCGGACGGATACGGGAACTGAAGCTTTCTTT. Its translation: CATRTDTGTEAFF.

The V gene is TRBV7-2, the J gene TRBJ1-6; D uncertain. Germline V gene sequence: CDR1 SGHTA, CDR2 FQGNSA. Trimming took off 4 bases at V and 6 bases at J, with 13 bases between the two ends. This CDR3 is 15 amino acids long. This chain's CDR3 is CASSSWTDTNSPLHF. In DNA, the CDR3 is TGTGCCAGCAGCTCGTGGACGGATACTAATTCACCCCTCCACTTT.

CDR3 DNA: TGTGCCAGCAGGCGGGAGGAGAACACTGAAGCTTTCTTT. Translated: CASRREENTEAFF. The chain combines TRBV2 with TRBJ1-1, with no clear D. Trimming stripped 6 bases from V and 1 base from J, with 9 bases between. Germline assignment: CDR1 SNHLY and CDR2 FYNNEI. This CDR3 region has 13 residues.

V gene TRBV5-1 combines with J gene TRBJ2-1; 9 bases match TRBD1. The V segment lost 0 bases and the J segment 9 bases; nucleotides outside the gene matches: 4. The CDR3 is 14 residues long. Per germline, CDR1 SGHRS and CDR2 YFSETQ. The CDR3 DNA is TGCGCCAGCAGCTTGGACCAACAGGGGGCTGAGCAGTTCTTC. Translating it yields CASSLDQQGAEQFF.

J is TRBJ2-7 and V is TRBV18; the match to TRBD1 covers 11 bases. The germline V gene has CDR1 KGHSH and CDR2 LQKENI. There are 14 residues in the CDR3. The V and J ends lost 9 bases and 2 bases, in that order; junction bases with no gene match: 6. The CDR3 sequence is CASAPGQGAYEQYF. CDR3 DNA: TGTGCCAGTGCTCCGGGACAGGGGGCCTACGAGCAGTACTTC. Full variable domain (outside the CDR3, taken from reference TRBV18 and TRBJ2-7): NAGVMQNPRHLVRRRGQEARLRCSPMKGHSHVYWYRQLPEEGLKFMVYLQKENIIDESGMPKERFSAEFPKEGPSILRIQQVVRGDSAAYFCASAPGQGAYEQYFGPGTRLTVT.

The V gene is TRBV3-1 (or the pseudogene TRBV3-2), the J gene TRBJ1-1, with D possibly being TRBD1 (5 bases). V was clipped by 0 bases and J by 11 bases, with 16 bases between them. The CDR3 totals 14 residues. Germline CDR1 reads LGHDT; CDR2 reads YNNKEL (reference sequence). CDR3 protein: CASSQDWDPGVAFF. CDR3 sequence (DNA): TGTGCCAGCAGCCAAGATTGGGACCCCGGGGTGGCTTTCTTT.

This chain links TRBV9 with TRBJ1-1; 7 bases map to TRBD1. CDR3 size: 15 residues. The V gene's germline CDR1 is SGDLS and CDR2 YYNGEE. V was pared by 0 bases and J by 3 bases, with 5 bases of the junction left unmatched. CDR3 sequence: CASSVEGARDTEAFF. DNA for the CDR3: TGTGCCAGCAGCGTAGAGGGGGCTCGGGACACTGAAGCTTTCTTT.

The CDR3: CASSLPVRVAQFF. CDR3 nucleotides: TGTGCCAGCAGCCTGCCGGTTCGGGTGGCGCAGTTCTTC. This chain joins TRBV7-2 and TRBJ2-1; D call uncertain. V lost 5 bases and J 12 bases, leaving 17 bases between the germline ends. The CDR3 extends over 13 amino acids. Germline CDR1 and CDR2: SGHTA and FQGNSA.

This clone was seen just once. The CDR3 spells CASIKAGRLNGYTF. CDR3 sequence (DNA): TGTGCCAGCATCAAGGCGGGTCGCCTGAATGGCTACACCTTC. This chain connects TRBV16 to TRBJ1-2; D not certain. This CDR3 has 14 residues. Per the germline V gene, CDR1 is KGHSY and CDR2 is FQNENV. The V end lost 7 bases, the J end lost 6 bases, and 18 bases lay between the germline ends.

V gene TRBV3-1 (or the pseudogene TRBV3-2) combines with J gene TRBJ2-6, with D possibly being TRBD1 or TRBD2 (5 bases each). V gave up 4 bases and J gave up 0 bases, with 16 bases separating them. Germline V gene data show CDR1 as LGHDT and CDR2 as YNNKEL (reference sequence). The length of the CDR3 is 18 residues. CDR3 sequence (DNA): TGTGCCAGCAGCCCGCCGGGACGCACGATCTCTGGGGCCAACGTCCTGACTTTC. Translated: CASSPPGRTISGANVLTF.

The chain joins TRBV29-1 to TRBJ1-6, with unresolved D. Per germline, CDR1 SQVTM and CDR2 ANQGSEA. The V end was cut by 5 bases, the J end by 7 bases, with 12 bases between. This CDR3 region has 13 residues. CDR3 sequence (DNA): TGCAGCGTTAGGAACAGACAAAATTCACCCCTCCACTTT. This translates into CSVRNRQNSPLHF.

This clone was counted once. The CDR3 DNA reads as TGTGCCACCAGCAAGGACAAGTTCACCCTCCACTTT. Its protein is CATSKDKFTLHF. The chain has TRBV15 and TRBJ1-6, with D tentatively TRBD1 (5 bases). Germline loops: CDR1 LNHNV, CDR2 YYDKDF (reference sequence). V was shortened by 4 bases and J by 14 bases, with 12 bases between the two germline ends. This CDR3 has 12 amino acids.

The CDR3 sequence is CASSQVPDKEAFF. In DNA form, the CDR3 reads TGTGCCAGCAGCCAAGTCCCGGACAAGGAAGCTTTCTTT. V usage is TRBV3-1 (or the pseudogene TRBV3-2) and J usage is TRBJ1-1, with D possibly being TRBD1 (5 bases). Germline V CDR1 and CDR2: LGHDT, YNNKEL (reference sequence). V was trimmed by 1 base and J by 8 bases, leaving 11 bases between them. The CDR3 extends over 13 amino acids.

The chain is built from TRBV29-1 and TRBJ1-3; perhaps TRBD1 as D (6 bases). Germline lookup yields CDR1 SQVTM and CDR2 ANQGSEA. Trimming pared 4 bases from V and 0 bases from J, leaving 16 bases between. The CDR3 sequence is 16 residues long. The CDR3 DNA sequence: TGCAGCGTTGGGGACATTACCCAGAGCTCTGGAAACACCATATATTTT. It encodes CSVGDITQSSGNTIYF. Variable domain in full (rest from reference TRBV29-1 and TRBJ1-3): SAVISQKPSRDICQRGTSLTIQCQVDSQVTMMFWYRQQPGQSLTLIATANQGSEATYESGFVIDKFPISRPNLTFSTLTVSNMSPEDSSIYLCSVGDITQSSGNTIYFGEGSWLTVV.

The V and J genes are TRBV20-1 and TRBJ2-7; possibly TRBD2 for D (6 bases). This CDR3 comprises 15 residues. Between the trimmed V and J ends, which lost 3 bases and 2 bases, there was a span of 17 bases. From germline, CDR1 is DFQATT and CDR2 SNEGSKA (reference sequence). The DNA of the CDR3 is TGCAGTGCTAGTATACCGCGGGGTGGACCCTACGAGCAGTACTTC. Encoded protein: CSASIPRGGPYEQYF.